This entry features one TCR beta chain sequence. These data originate in a study of cytomegalovirus exposure and HLA in healthy donors. Germline V gene sequence: CDR1 LNHDA, CDR2 SQIVND (reference sequence). With 5 bases clipped from V and 5 bases from J, the junction kept 7 bases outside the gene matches. The CDR3 contains 14 residues. This PCR relied on a set of 60 Vbeta primers and 13 Jbeta primers. Libraries were prepared by immunoSEQ multiplex PCR; TCRdb keeps only in-frame clonotypes and omits some of them. In the table there are about 160,000 clones, 84% of which are singletons. The chain couples TRBV19 to TRBJ1-1; 8 bases map to TRBD1. The TCR comes from a man aged 45-60 years in good health and CMV-seropositive. The specimen was PBMCs. CDR3 DNA sequence: TGTGCCAGTAGTGCAGGACAGGGATTAACTGAAGCTTTCTTT. This encodes CASSAGQGLTEAFF.